This section outlines one T cell receptor beta chain sequence together with its context. The data belong to a study of blood T cell repertoires in COVID-19. Study background: T cells, B-cell-depleted T cells, or PBMCs supplied cDNA or gDNA.

Seattle patients were enrolled during active infection and followed longitudinally. Methods used by the authors: Estimates of nucleated cell counts were drawn from the amplification of reference gene primers. Here immunoSEQ multiplex PCR was the method, and the copy in TCRdb shows in-frame clones only, minus some. That table gives V, J and clone size, and the DNA gave D and trimming. The sample has over 70,000 clones, around 83% seen once. Germline V gene lookup returns CDR1 SGHRS and CDR2 YFSETQ. Losses at the gene ends were 3 bases for V and 4 bases for J; bases not matched to a gene: 6. The CDR3 sequence is 15 residues long.

What was sequenced was peripheral blood. The receptor was derived from a man aged 60-69 years with COVID-19, enrolled during active disease. V usage is TRBV5-1 and J usage is TRBJ2-3; 9 bases match TRBD2. Here the CDR3 DNA reads TGCGCCAGCAGCTCCCTAGCGGGGTCTTCAGATACGCAGTATTTT. Residues: CASSSLAGSSDTQYF.